These 24 T cell receptor beta chains share one sample of origin, sequenced in a study of T cell changes during pregnancy in multiple sclerosis. Generated by immunoSEQ multiplex PCR, the TCRdb table keeps only in-frame clones and is missing some. The data hold tens of thousands of clones, with around 90% observed a single time. This sample comprised peripheral blood, obtained in the first trimester of pregnancy. The origin of the receptors is a female donor with multiple sclerosis, enrolled in a pregnancy study.

The genes are TRBV9 and TRBJ2-7; 9 bases align to TRBD2. J was trimmed by 2 bases and V by 4 bases; bases with no gene match: 7. This CDR3 region has 15 residues. Germline lookup yields CDR1 SGDLS and CDR2 YYNGEE. For the CDR3, the DNA is TGTGCCAGCAGCCGAGGGGCGGGAGGGGCCTACGAGCAGTACTTC. Its translation is CASSRGAGGAYEQYF. Drawing the rest from reference TRBV9 and TRBJ2-7, the complete variable domain is DSGVTQTPKHLITATGQRVTLRCSPRSGDLSVYWYQQSLDQGLQFLIQYYNGEERAKGNILERFSAQQFPDLHSELNLSSLELGDSALYFCASSRGAGGAYEQYFGPGTRLTVT.

Only one count was recorded for this clone. This chain joins TRBV30 and TRBJ2-5; 7 positions match TRBD2. Germline V CDR1 and CDR2: GTSNPN, SVGIG (reference sequence). The CDR3 consists of 15 residues. V lost 1 base, J lost 1 base, and 6 bases stayed unmatched. The CDR3 DNA reads as TGTGCCTGGAGTGGCGCGGGCGGGAGCCAAGAGACCCAGTACTTC. This encodes CAWSGAGGSQETQYF.

The V call is TRBV28, the J call TRBJ2-5, with D perhaps matching TRBD1 (6 bases). Between the trimmed V and J ends, which lost 2 bases and 9 bases, there was a span of 19 bases. The CDR3 runs to 15 residues. Germline loops: CDR1 MDHEN, CDR2 SYDVKM. The CDR3 here is CASSLRGRGEFAQYF. The CDR3 DNA reads TGTGCCAGCAGTTTAAGGGGCAGGGGCGAGTTCGCCCAGTACTTC. Supplemented by reference TRBV28 and TRBJ2-5, the full variable domain reads DVKVTQSSRYLVKRTGEKVFLECVQDMDHENMFWYRQDPGLGLRLIYFSYDVKMKEKGDIPEGYSVSREKKERFSLILESASTNQTSMYLCASSLRGRGEFAQYFGPGTRLLVL.

This sequence joins TRBV10-3 and TRBJ2-6; TRBD1 matches at 9 bases. The V and J ends lost 4 bases and 0 bases, in that order; junction bases with no gene match: 10. CDR1 is ENHRY and CDR2 is SYGVKD in the germline V gene. There are 19 residues in the CDR3. The chain's CDR3 is CAISVDRGQTSSGANVLTF. In nucleotides, the CDR3 is TGTGCCATCAGTGTGGACAGGGGCCAGACTAGCTCTGGGGCCAACGTCCTGACTTTC.

This sequence joins TRBV5-1 and TRBJ2-3; 13 bases align to TRBD2. The CDR3 totals 16 residues. V gave up 4 bases and J gave up 2 bases; unmatched junction bases: 4. Germline V lookup: CDR1 SGHRS, CDR2 YFSETQ. CDR3 loop: CASSPGLAGYTDTQYF. CDR3 sequence (DNA): TGCGCCAGCAGCCCGGGACTAGCGGGATACACAGATACGCAGTATTTT.

In its sample, this clone was seen a few times. CDR3 amino acids: CASSLVASGDNEQFF. The DNA for the CDR3 is TGCGCCAGCAGCTTGGTGGCTAGCGGGGACAATGAGCAGTTCTTC. The genes are TRBV5-1 and TRBJ2-1, with 9 bases that match TRBD2. V trimming: 0 bases; J trimming: 5 bases; junction bases outside the gene matches: 3. The CDR3 length is 15 residues. Germline V gives CDR1 SGHRS, CDR2 YFSETQ.

In DNA form, the CDR3 reads TGTGCCAGCAGCTTACTCGGACTAGCGGGGTACAATGAGCAGTTCTTC. It specifies CASSLLGLAGYNEQFF. The chain couples TRBV5-5 to TRBJ2-1, with 12 bases that match TRBD2. The trim removed 2 bases at V and 4 bases at J, leaving 4 bases unmatched. This CDR3 contains 16 residues. Germline V gene lookup returns CDR1 SGHKS and CDR2 YYEKEE (reference sequence).

CDR3 nucleotide sequence: TGCGCCAGCAGCCCTGAGGGGGGGCCATTAGATGGCTACACCTTC. This codes for CASSPEGGPLDGYTF. V and J are TRBV5-1 and TRBJ1-2, with D possibly TRBD1 on 6 matching bases. V dropped 4 bases and J dropped 6 bases, with 19 bases sitting between them. Germline V gives CDR1 SGHRS, CDR2 YFSETQ. The CDR3 runs to 15 residues.

The V gene is TRBV7-7, the J gene TRBJ2-1; weak D call: TRBD2 (5 bases). The germline gives CDR1 SSHAT, CDR2 FNYEAQ (reference sequence). V was trimmed by 0 bases and J by 2 bases, leaving 8 bases between them. This CDR3 comprises 15 residues. The CDR3 loop reads CASSLAPRAYNEQFF. CDR3 nucleotide sequence: TGTGCCAGCAGCTTAGCTCCGAGGGCCTACAATGAGCAGTTCTTC.

Comments on this clone: Within the sample, other DNA sequences also encode this same CDR3. V and J are TRBV29-1 and TRBJ2-3; tentative D call: TRBD1 (6 bases). Germline V gives CDR1 SQVTM, CDR2 ANQGSEA. This CDR3 contains 12 residues. Trimming removed 4 bases at V and 5 bases at J, with 10 bases between. Here the CDR3 reads CSVGEGGDTQYF. The DNA for the CDR3 is TGCAGCGTTGGAGAAGGGGGAGATACGCAGTATTTT.

The rearrangement links TRBV7-9 to TRBJ2-1; 7 positions match TRBD2. From germline, CDR1 is SEHNR and CDR2 FQNEAQ (reference sequence). The CDR3 is 15 amino acids. Trimming took 9 bases from V and 1 from J; bases not matched to a gene: 9. CDR3 nucleotides: TGTGCCAGTGGGGCTAGCGGTTCGTCCTACAATGAGCAGTTCTTC. Translation gives CASGASGSSYNEQFF.

V gene TRBV6-5 combines with J gene TRBJ2-5; 8 nucleotides agree with TRBD1. The CDR3 loop spans 15 amino acids. Germline loops: CDR1 MNHEY, CDR2 SVGAGI. Losses at the gene ends were 6 bases for V and 5 bases for J; bases not matched to a gene: 11. This CDR3 is CASSDPGGSLETQYF. CDR3 in DNA: TGTGCCAGCAGCGACCCAGGGGGCAGTTTGGAGACCCAGTACTTC.

This chain joins TRBV13 and TRBJ2-3, with D possibly matching TRBD2 (5 bases). This CDR3 is built from 15 residues. The germline V and J ends were trimmed by 4 bases and 0 bases, with 11 bases remaining between them. Germline lookup yields CDR1 PRHDT and CDR2 FYEKMQ (reference sequence). Here the CDR3 DNA reads TGTGCCAGCAGCTGGCGCGGCGGGAGCACAGATACGCAGTATTTT. Its protein product is CASSWRGGSTDTQYF.

The chain recombines TRBV2 with TRBJ1-1; D remains ambiguous. The CDR3 is 12 residues long. Trimming cost V 6 bases and J 4 bases, with 9 bases left between them. CDR1 and CDR2 (germline): SNHLY, FYNNEI. CDR3 nucleotide sequence: TGTGCCAGCAGACAACACAGCACTGAAGCTTTCTTT. Its protein product is CASRQHSTEAFF.

V is TRBV25-1 and J is TRBJ2-6; a weak D match, TRBD1 (6 bases). Germline V CDR1 and CDR2: MGHDK, SYGVNS. The CDR3 loop spans 18 amino acids. Trimming left V 6 bases short and J 0 bases short, with 18 bases between. Here the CDR3 reads CASSVPGTHSSGANVLTF. As DNA, the CDR3 is TGTGCCAGCAGCGTACCCGGGACACATAGCTCTGGGGCCAACGTCCTGACTTTC.

J is TRBJ2-1 and V is TRBV27; 7 nucleotides line up with TRBD1. This CDR3 spans 15 amino acids. The germline CDR1 and CDR2 sequences are MNHEY and SMNVEV (reference sequence). V gave up 7 bases and J gave up 6 bases; unmatched junction bases: 12. CDR3 amino acids: CASTRGGAGGNEQFF. The CDR3 region has the DNA TGTGCCAGCACGCGAGGGGGCGCAGGGGGCAATGAGCAGTTCTTC.

The V and J genes are TRBV28 and TRBJ2-4; D gene ambiguous. The CDR3 extends over 14 amino acids. Germline-derived CDR1 and CDR2 are MDHEN and SYDVKM. Trimming removed 5 bases at V and 9 bases at J, with 17 bases between. CDR3 protein: CASSLRSFRSIQYF. The CDR3 region has the DNA TGTGCCAGCAGTCTGCGGAGCTTCAGAAGCATTCAGTACTTC.

The chain joins TRBV28 to TRBJ1-1; TRBD1 matches 8 bases. CDR1 is MDHEN, CDR2 SYDVKM, per germline. CDR3 length: 13 amino acids. Losses at the gene ends were 3 bases for V and 3 bases for J; bases not matched to a gene: 0. The CDR3 region has the DNA TGTGCCAGCAGTTTGGACAGGGACACTGAAGCTTTCTTT. This codes for CASSLDRDTEAFF.

Concerning this clone itself: Germline is not matched at one junction end, which may reflect a read error. The chain joins TRBV7-7 to TRBJ2-1; maybe TRBD1 (6 bases). This CDR3 is 13 amino acids long. Germline CDR1 is SSHAT and CDR2 is FNYEAQ (reference sequence). The CDR3 region has the DNA TGTGCTAGCAGCCTCAAAGGGGGCAATGAGCAGTTCTTC. Translation gives CASSLKGGNEQFF.

The genes are TRBV5-6 and TRBJ1-1; tentative D call: TRBD1 (5 bases). This CDR3 comprises 13 residues. Between the trimmed V and J ends, which lost 6 bases and 6 bases, there was a span of 15 bases. CDR1 SGHDT and CDR2 YYEEEE come from the germline V gene. The CDR3 region has the DNA TGTGCCAGCACCAGTACCCGGGGGGCTGAAGCTTTCTTT. Its translation: CASTSTRGAEAFF.

The V and J genes are TRBV29-1 and TRBJ2-1; the match to TRBD2 covers 9 bases. Germline V lookup: CDR1 SQVTM, CDR2 ANQGSEA. V shed 6 bases and J 5 bases; nucleotides not matched to a gene: 17. The CDR3 totals 17 residues. The CDR3 protein is CSVPPGLALVVHNEQFF. The CDR3 coding sequence is TGCAGCGTCCCCCCGGGACTAGCACTTGTAGTCCACAATGAGCAGTTCTTC.

The chain links TRBV29-1 to TRBJ2-2; D ambiguous. The CDR3 loop spans 12 amino acids. The germline gives CDR1 SQVTM, CDR2 ANQGSEA. Trimming took off 0 bases at V and 7 bases at J, with 6 bases between the two ends. The CDR3 coding sequence is TGCAGCGTTGAAGATCTTGTCGGGGAGCTGTTTTTT. It is translated as CSVEDLVGELFF.

V and J are TRBV5-1 and TRBJ1-1; 8 bases agree with TRBD1. Per germline, CDR1 SGHRS and CDR2 YFSETQ. This CDR3 has 15 residues. After removal of 4 bases from V and 4 bases from J, the junction contained 9 bases not matched to a gene. The CDR3 reads CASSPGQGLGTEAFF. Here the CDR3 DNA reads TGCGCCAGCAGCCCAGGACAGGGTTTGGGCACTGAAGCTTTCTTT.

This clone was detected ten times or more. The chain recombines TRBV18 with TRBJ1-1, with D perhaps matching TRBD1 (6 bases). Trimming took off 3 bases at V and 5 bases at J, with 16 bases between the two ends. Germline V gene lookup returns CDR1 KGHSH and CDR2 LQKENI. This CDR3 contains 15 residues. The CDR3 nucleotides are TGTGCCAGCTCACCGCCAAAGGGGGAAGGGACTGAAGCTTTCTTT. This codes for CASSPPKGEGTEAFF.